The clone carrying this T cell receptor beta chain has a count of ten or more. This CDR3 contains 17 residues. Germline V gene sequence: CDR1 MDHEN, CDR2 SYDVKM. V was trimmed by 3 bases and J by 0 bases, leaving 18 bases between them. There were TCR beta CDR3 regions amplified from RNA transcripts. The TCR CDR3 first-round RT-PCR relied on the HTBI primer set. MiXCR, run by TCRdb on the multiplex PCR reads, gives a single entry per CDR3 protein. The table records more than 600,000 distinct CDR3 sequences, about 17% of them present only once. The data were taken from a study of T cells in Graves' hyperthyroidism and ophthalmopathy.

Material for sequencing was blood. The rearrangement joins TRBV28 to TRBJ2-7; TRBD1 is a possible D gene (5 bases). The TCR sequence derives from a man younger than 35 with Graves' hyperthyroidism. The DNA for the CDR3 is TGTGCCAGCAGTTTGATATTAAGGGGAAAAATCTCCTACGAGCAGTACTTC. Translated: CASSLILRGKISYEQYF.